A selection of T cell receptor beta chains follows, all from one sample in a study of blood T cell repertoires in COVID-19. Measured with immunoSEQ multiplex PCR; TCRdb has only the in-frame clones, and not every one. There are 200,000 to 300,000 clones in the sample; around 89% occur only once, and roughly 1.2% lies in the top ten. Sequencing was done on a sample of PBMCs or T cells enriched from blood (not recorded which). All receptors come from a woman aged 40-49 years with acute COVID-19. Each CDR3 is given with its conserved first and last residue. The order of the fields is D gene, clone size, J gene, V gene, CDR3 DNA, CDR3 protein. D genes are given only for firm matches. Size tells how often a clone was seen (once, few, many) or the class of an expanded clone, and some rows leave it out.

TRBD1,few,TRBJ1-5,TRBV4-2,TGTGCTACGAGCGGACAGGGGAGCGCTCAGCCCCAGCATTTT,CATSGQGSAQPQHF
.,once,TRBJ2-3,TRBV10-3,TGTGCCATCAGTTACTCCCAGGACCCTAGCAATTCAGATACGCAGTATTTT,CAISYSQDPSNSDTQYF
TRBD1,once,TRBJ1-1,TRBV12-5,TGTGCTAGTAAGACGGGACAGGGGGCTTTCTTT,CASKTGQGAFF
TRBD1,.,TRBJ2-1,TRBV7-9,TGTGCCAGCAGCTTGGACAGGGGTTCTTACAATGAGCAGTTCTTC,CASSLDRGSYNEQFF
.,once,TRBJ2-1,TRBV4-3,TGCGCCAGCAGCCAAGGCAGGTTTTGGAACAATGAGCAGTTCTTC,CASSQGRFWNNEQFF
.,.,TRBJ2-7,TRBV3-1/TRBV3-2,TGTGCCAGCAGCCAAGAGTATGGCGGATACCTCTCCTACGAGCAGTACTTC,CASSQEYGGYLSYEQYF
TRBD1,.,TRBJ2-2,TRBV16,TGTGCCAGCAGCCTACCGGACAGGGGGCTGGACACCGGGGAGCTGTTTTTT,CASSLPDRGLDTGELFF
.,.,TRBJ2-2,TRBV23-1,TGCGCCAGCAGTCAGAACAGAAACACCGGGGAGCTGTTTTTT,CASSQNRNTGELFF
TRBD1,few,TRBJ1-5,TRBV7-2,TGTGCCAGCAGCTTAGTAACCGGGACAGGGGTCCGACATCAGCCCCAGCATTTT,CASSLVTGTGVRHQPQHF
TRBD2,.,TRBJ2-5,TRBV24-1,TGTGCCACCAGTGTGCGCGGGAGAAGTCAAGAGACCCAGTACTTC,CATSVRGRSQETQYF
.,.,TRBJ2-7,TRBV29-1,TGCAGCGTTGACCAGGGGAGCTACGAGCAGTACTTC,CSVDQGSYEQYF
.,.,TRBJ1-1,TRBV30,TGTGCCTGGAGAGGGGATCCCAGGGAAGCTTTCTTT,CAWRGDPREAFF
TRBD2,.,TRBJ2-7,TRBV5-1,TGCGCCAGCAGCCCCGTATCCCGCGGGAGTGGGTACGAGCAGTACTTC,CASSPVSRGSGYEQYF
.,.,TRBJ2-7,TRBV2,TGTGCCAGCATGGTCTACTACGAGCAGTACTTC,CASMVYYEQYF
TRBD2,few,TRBJ2-5,TRBV4-2,TGTGCCAGCAGCCAGATAGCGGGAGGGCCGGTCGGAGAGACCCAGTACTTC,CASSQIAGGPVGETQYF
.,.,TRBJ2-5,TRBV5-4,TGTGCCAGCAGCCCCCTCGAAAACTCCGAGACCCAGTACTTC,CASSPLENSETQYF
TRBD2,.,TRBJ2-3,TRBV2,TGTGCCAGCAGTGAGGCCTCTAGCGGGAGCACAGATACGCAGTATTTT,CASSEASSGSTDTQYF
.,.,TRBJ2-7,TRBV2,TGTGCCAGCAGGGAGTTATCTAGCTACGAGCAGTACTTC,CASRELSSYEQYF
.,.,TRBJ1-2,TRBV19,TGTGCCAGTAGTAGACGACAGCACGATTATGGCTACACCTTC,CASSRRQHDYGYTF
.,.,TRBJ1-2,TRBV10-1,TGCGCCAGCAGCGCGGGACGGACTTATGGCTACACCTTC,CASSAGRTYGYTF
TRBD2,once,TRBJ2-1,TRBV28,TGTGCCAGCAGTCCACGACTAGCGGGAGGGCCCCACAATGAGCAGTTCTTC,CASSPRLAGGPHNEQFF
.,.,TRBJ1-2,TRBV2,TGTGCCAGCAGTGAAAGTACAGGGCCTCTTAACTATGGCTACACCTTC,CASSESTGPLNYGYTF
.,.,TRBJ2-1,TRBV5-4,TGTGCCAGCAGCTCCATGTGGGGTTCGGGAGAGCAGTTCTTC,CASSSMWGSGEQFF
TRBD2,.,TRBJ2-1,TRBV6-5,TGTGCCAGCAGTTACAGACTAGCAGACTACAATGAGCAGTTCTTC,CASSYRLADYNEQFF
.,once,TRBJ2-3,TRBV24-1,TGTGCCACCAGTCTATCGGTTCAAACAGATACGCAGTATTTT,CATSLSVQTDTQYF
.,.,TRBJ1-2,TRBV6-4,TGTGCCAGCAGCGAGGAGGGTAACAGCTTGTTGGGCTACACCTTC,CASSEEGNSLLGYTF
.,.,TRBJ1-2,TRBV7-8,TGTGCCAGCAGCTTAGCCAGGGGAGACTATGGCTACACCTTC,CASSLARGDYGYTF
TRBD1,.,TRBJ1-2,TRBV11-3,TGTGCCAGCAGAGGGATGACAGGGCACACAGGCTACACCTTC,CASRGMTGHTGYTF
.,.,TRBJ2-1,TRBV5-4,TGTGCCAGCAGCTTGACAGGGTCGGGGTACAATGAGCAGTTCTTC,CASSLTGSGYNEQFF
.,.,TRBJ1-1,TRBV6-5,TGTGCCAGCAGCCCCGGAGGGTCCACTGAAGCTTTCTTT,CASSPGGSTEAFF
TRBD2,.,TRBJ2-1,TRBV5-1,TGCGCCAGCTGGGGGGGACTAGCGGGAGCCCACAATGAGCAGTTCTTC,CASWGGLAGAHNEQFF
TRBD1,few,TRBJ1-5,TRBV19,TGTGCCAGTGTGGGACAGGGACTTTATCAGCCCCAGCATTTT,CASVGQGLYQPQHF
.,few,TRBJ2-1,TRBV4-3,TGCGCCAGCAGTCCTTCTAAGCGGATCAACAATGAGCAGTTCTTC,CASSPSKRINNEQFF
.,.,TRBJ1-5,TRBV2,TGTGCCAGCAGTCGTTTCGGGATGGCCCAGCATTTT,CASSRFGMAQHF
.,once,TRBJ1-6,TRBV3-1/TRBV3-2,TGTGCCAGCAGCCCACAGGGTAATTCACCCCTCCACTTT,CASSPQGNSPLHF
.,.,TRBJ2-2,TRBV18,TGTGCCAGCTCATGGAGGGACCAGGATAACACCGGGGAGCTGTTTTTT,CASSWRDQDNTGELFF
.,.,TRBJ2-2,TRBV11-2,TGTGCCAGCAGCTTAGGTGGACAGTTTCCGGCCGGGGAGCTGTTTTTT,CASSLGGQFPAGELFF